This is a list of T cell receptor beta chains from one sample in a study of cytotoxic CD8 clonotypes in ibrutinib-treated CLL. Data came from immunoSEQ multiplex PCR; TCRdb stores just in-frame clones and leaves some out. The sample records some 160,000 clones, 70% to 85% being singletons. The sequences come from PBMCs, collected after 12 months of ibrutinib treatment. The source is a human donor with chronic lymphocytic leukemia. Each CDR3 is given with its conserved first and last residue. Fields, in order: CDR3 DNA, CDR3 protein, J gene, V gene, D gene. A D gene is named only where the DNA matches it firmly.

TGTGCCAGCAGTGCATATTTAGGTACGCAGTATTTT,CASSAYLGTQYF,TRBJ2-3,TRBV27,NA
TGTGCCAGCAGTTTAGCAGGGGGTGGACTTAGGAGGGTCACAGATACGCAGTATTTT,CASSLAGGGLRRVTDTQYF,TRBJ2-3,TRBV28,NA
TGCGCCAGCAGGGAACAGGGGGCGCGGACTAGCGGGAGGCCCTCCTACAATGAGCAGTTCTTC,CASREQGARTSGRPSYNEQFF,TRBJ2-1,TRBV5-1,TRBD2
TGTGCCAGCTCACCACCTGGGACAGGCGTTAGCACCATATATTTT,CASSPPGTGVSTIYF,TRBJ1-3,TRBV18,TRBD1
TGTGCCACTAGAGAATTAGCCAAAAACATTCAGTACTTC,CATRELAKNIQYF,TRBJ2-4,TRBV10-3,NA
TGTGCCAGCAGCTTAGAGGCGGGAGTGGGGAACGAGCAGTACTTC,CASSLEAGVGNEQYF,TRBJ2-7,TRBV7-2,TRBD2
TGTGCCAGTCTCCATAGCGGGGTCACCAATGAGCAGTTCTTC,CASLHSGVTNEQFF,TRBJ2-1,TRBV11-2,TRBD2
TGTGCCAGCAGCTCCGCGGAGGCCGAGCAGTACTTC,CASSSAEAEQYF,TRBJ2-7,TRBV5-5,NA
TGTGCCAGCAGTGCCGTGGGACTAGCGGGGGTTAACACCGGGGAGCTGTTTTTT,CASSAVGLAGVNTGELFF,TRBJ2-2,TRBV27,TRBD2
TGCAGTGCCGGGGATAATTCACCCCTCCACTTT,CSAGDNSPLHF,TRBJ1-6,TRBV20-1,NA
TGTGCCAGCAGCTTACCAGGGGGGTCAAACGAGCAGTACTTC,CASSLPGGSNEQYF,TRBJ2-7,TRBV5-6,NA
TGTGCCAGCAGCTCCCACCTACCGACAGATACGCAGTATTTT,CASSSHLPTDTQYF,TRBJ2-3,TRBV5-4,NA
TGTGCCTGGAGTGTGACTCGGACGGCGTTCTTC,CAWSVTRTAFF,TRBJ2-1,TRBV30,NA
TGCGCCAGCAGCCAAGCAACAGATTCGTACGAGCAGTACTTC,CASSQATDSYEQYF,TRBJ2-7,TRBV5-4,NA